This paragraph covers one T cell receptor beta chain sequence. What it binds is unknown. Germline CDR1 and CDR2: SNHLY and FYNNEI. Trimming took 4 bases from V and 0 from J, leaving 9 bases between them. The CDR3 consists of 14 residues. This sample was taken from a study of cytomegalovirus exposure and HLA in healthy donors. About the research overall: Researchers found that roughly 77% of under 450 genotyped donors fell within the Caucasian-associated ancestry cluster. The study, taken as a whole, reports: There were some public TCRs occurring in many donors, but most TCR sequences were rare. One cluster of highly shared sequence variants probably arose as a sequencing artifact.

The PCR had 60 Vbeta and 13 Jbeta primers. TCRdb's copy holds only in-frame clones and misses some; the assay was immunoSEQ multiplex PCR. This sample has some 130,000 clones; approximately 87% occur once, and the top ten carry 1.5% to 1.9%. Those who donated were healthy bone marrow donors. Sequenced material: PBMCs. The chain employs TRBV2 and TRBJ2-5; D is possibly TRBD1 (6 bases). This TCR was recovered from a man aged 40-50 years in good health and CMV-seronegative. CDR3: CASSGGTHQETQYF. The CDR3 nucleotides read TGTGCCAGCAGTGGGGGGACACACCAAGAGACCCAGTACTTC.